This T cell receptor beta chain was captured in a study of cytomegalovirus exposure and HLA in healthy donors. Study results and limitations: An analysis done earlier found most TCR beta V segments productive about 87% or about 30% of the time.

PCR used 60 Vbeta primers and 13 Jbeta primers. Measured with immunoSEQ multiplex PCR; TCRdb has only the in-frame clones, and not every one. The sample has more than 150,000 clones; 84% are singletons. This clone was counted once. The antigen is unknown. After removal of 2 bases from V and 4 bases from J, the junction contained 2 bases not matched to a gene. Germline CDR1 reads MNHEY; CDR2 reads SVGAGI. The length of the CDR3 is 15 residues. The source of this sequence is a boy aged 10-17 years in good health and CMV-seronegative. The chain links TRBV6-5 to TRBJ2-2, with TRBD1 matching over 9 bases. Sequencing input: PBMCs. The CDR3 coding sequence is TGTGCCAGCAGTTACAACAGGGGGCGCACCGGGGAGCTGTTTTTT. This encodes CASSYNRGRTGELFF.